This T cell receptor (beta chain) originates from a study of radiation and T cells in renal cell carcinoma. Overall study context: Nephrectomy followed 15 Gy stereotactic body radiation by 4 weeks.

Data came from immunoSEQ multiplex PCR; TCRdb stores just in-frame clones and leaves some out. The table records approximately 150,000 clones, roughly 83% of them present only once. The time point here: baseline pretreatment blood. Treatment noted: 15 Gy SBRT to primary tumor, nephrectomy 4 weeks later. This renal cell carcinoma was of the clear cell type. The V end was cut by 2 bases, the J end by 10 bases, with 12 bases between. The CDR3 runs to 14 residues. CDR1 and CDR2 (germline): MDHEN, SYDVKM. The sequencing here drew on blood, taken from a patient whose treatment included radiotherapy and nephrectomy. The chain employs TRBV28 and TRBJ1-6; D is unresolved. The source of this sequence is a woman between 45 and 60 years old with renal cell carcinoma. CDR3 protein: CASSLGWSRSPLHF. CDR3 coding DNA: TGTGCCAGCAGTTTAGGTTGGTCACGGTCACCCCTCCACTTT.